This T cell receptor beta chain was profiled in a study of T cell responses to AZD1222 COVID-19 vaccine. Libraries were prepared by immunoSEQ multiplex PCR; TCRdb keeps only in-frame clonotypes and omits some of them. The table lists over 120,000 clones, roughly 85% of them singletons. The germline V gene has CDR1 SGHNT and CDR2 YYREEE (reference sequence). The trim removed 0 bases at V and 4 bases at J, leaving 4 bases unmatched. The CDR3 is made up of 15 amino acids. The chain uses TRBV5-4 and TRBJ2-3; 8 nucleotides align to TRBD2. This sequence originates from an adult in good health. The specimen comprised peripheral blood, sampled on day 0 of AZD1222 vaccination. The chain's CDR3 is CASSLAGGGPDTQYF. CDR3 bases: TGTGCCAGCAGCTTGGCGGGCGGGGGGCCAGATACGCAGTATTTT. The full variable domain, with the rest looked up from reference TRBV5-4 and TRBJ2-3, is ETGVTQSPTHLIKTRGQQVTLRCSSQSGHNTVSWYQQALGQGPQFIFQYYREEENGRGNFPPRFSGLQFPNYSSELNVNALELDDSALYLCASSLAGGGPDTQYFGPGTRLTVL.